One and the same sample provided the 31 T cell receptor beta chains below, sequenced in a study of cytomegalovirus exposure and HLA in healthy donors. 60 Vbeta and 13 Jbeta primers were used in PCR. Using immunoSEQ multiplex PCR, the repertoire was profiled, and TCRdb retains in-frame clones only, with some absent. The sample carries 150,000 to 200,000 clones, just under 80% recorded once. The specimen was PBMCs. These receptors all come from a woman between 45 and 65 years old in good health and CMV-seropositive.

As for this clone: Additional DNA sequences in this sample encode the identical CDR3. This sequence joins TRBV11-2 and TRBJ1-2; no definite D call. Germline CDR1 is SGHAT and CDR2 is FQNNGV. This CDR3 is built from 12 residues. Trimming stripped 1 base from V and 5 bases from J, with 5 bases between. Written as DNA, the CDR3 is TGTGCCAGCAGCTTAGCGGGATATGGCTACACCTTC. The encoded protein is CASSLAGYGYTF.

This clone was recorded a few times. The chain carries TRBV6-6 and TRBJ2-7; D perhaps matches TRBD1 (6 bases). CDR1 and CDR2 (germline): MNHNY, SVGAGI (reference sequence). The V end lost 0 bases, the J end lost 5 bases, and 8 bases lay between the germline ends. This CDR3 contains 13 residues. In DNA form, the CDR3 reads TGTGCCAGCAGTTACTCGGACAGCAACGAGCAGTACTTC. Translated: CASSYSDSNEQYF.

This rearrangement joins TRBV4-2 to TRBJ2-7; 7 nucleotides match TRBD2. This CDR3 spans 15 amino acids. V gave up 1 base and J gave up 4 bases; unmatched junction bases: 7. CDR1 and CDR2 from the germline V gene are LGHNA and YNFKEQ. The CDR3 region has the DNA TGTGCCAGCAGCCAAGGGGCGGGGGAGATATACGAGCAGTACTTC. It encodes CASSQGAGEIYEQYF.

V usage is TRBV4-1 and J usage is TRBJ2-3, with 16 bases lining up with TRBD2. Germline CDR1 reads MGHRA; CDR2 reads YSYEKL. The CDR3 loop spans 18 amino acids. Trimming at V came to 1 base and at J to 2 bases, leaving 3 bases not matched to a gene. Here the CDR3 reads CASSQAGLAGGPTDTQYF. The CDR3 DNA reads TGCGCCAGCAGCCAAGCGGGACTAGCGGGGGGGCCCACAGATACGCAGTATTTT.

Only one count was recorded for this clone. The V and J genes are TRBV2 and TRBJ2-5; 9 bases fit TRBD2. The germline CDR1 and CDR2 sequences are SNHLY and FYNNEI. The CDR3 extends over 17 amino acids. V trimming: 2 bases; J trimming: 4 bases; junction bases outside the gene matches: 11. The CDR3 DNA reads TGTGCCAGCAGTGAAACCCGCGGGGGGGCCGGTTTAGAGACCCAGTACTTC. Amino acid sequence: CASSETRGGAGLETQYF.

V gene TRBV6-5 combines with J gene TRBJ1-1; D remains ambiguous. The CDR3 length is 14 residues. Germline CDR1 reads MNHEY; CDR2 reads SVGAGI. V was cut by 3 bases and J by 4 bases, with 12 bases left in between. The CDR3: CASSYDPAGTEAFF. The CDR3 nucleotides read TGTGCCAGCAGTTATGACCCGGCGGGCACTGAAGCTTTCTTT.

The chain is built from TRBV5-1 and TRBJ2-5, with D uncertain. Trimming took 1 base from V and 2 from J, leaving 9 bases between them. CDR1 and CDR2 from the germline V gene are SGHRS and YFSETQ. The CDR3 has 14 amino acids. The CDR3: CASSLFSDQETQYF. Here the CDR3 DNA reads TGCGCCAGCAGCTTGTTTTCAGATCAAGAGACCCAGTACTTC.

J is TRBJ2-7 and V is TRBV27; D not certain. This CDR3 has 15 amino acids. In germline, CDR1 is MNHEY, CDR2 SMNVEV (reference sequence). V lost 3 bases and J 0 bases, leaving 12 bases between the germline ends. The CDR3 is CASSFTWASSYEQYF. CDR3 nucleotides: TGTGCCAGCAGTTTCACTTGGGCAAGCTCCTACGAGCAGTACTTC.

This chain joins TRBV7-8 and TRBJ1-5; TRBD1 might be the D (6 bases). Trimming left V 5 bases short and J 7 bases short, with 18 bases between. The CDR3 is 15 residues long. CDR1 SGHVS and CDR2 FQNEAQ come from the germline V gene. The CDR3: CASSLTGITRQPQHF. The CDR3 nucleotides read TGTGCCAGCAGCCTTACAGGGATAACCAGGCAGCCCCAGCATTTT. The full variable domain, with the rest looked up from reference TRBV7-8 and TRBJ1-5, is GAGVSQSPRYKVAKRGQDVALRCDPISGHVSLFWYQQALGQGPEFLTYFQNEAQLDKSGLPSDRFFAERPEGSVSTLKIQRTQQEDSAVYLCASSLTGITRQPQHFGDGTRLSIL.

The chain recombines TRBV6-5 with TRBJ2-1; D is possibly TRBD1 (6 bases). The CDR3 is 15 residues long. V was clipped by 5 bases and J by 0 bases, with 11 bases between them. Germline V gene sequence: CDR1 MNHEY, CDR2 SVGAGI. The CDR3, as DNA: TGTGCCAGCAGTCAACAGGGTCTCTCCTACAATGAGCAGTTCTTC. Amino acids: CASSQQGLSYNEQFF.

The chain uses TRBV29-1 and TRBJ2-1; 12 bases align to TRBD2. In germline, CDR1 is SQVTM, CDR2 ANQGSEA. The CDR3 is made up of 19 amino acids. V was pared by 4 bases and J by 0 bases, with 13 bases of the junction left unmatched. CDR3 coding DNA: TGCAGCGTTGCGGCCCCGGATACTAGCGGGGGGAGCTCCTACAATGAGCAGTTCTTC. It codes for CSVAAPDTSGGSSYNEQFF.

The V gene is TRBV2, the J gene TRBJ2-5; 8 bases fit TRBD1. The trim removed 5 bases at V and 0 bases at J, leaving 5 bases unmatched. This CDR3 contains 15 residues. Germline V gene sequence: CDR1 SNHLY, CDR2 FYNNEI. CDR3 in DNA: TGTGCCAGCAGTAGGACAGGGTCGTACCAAGAGACCCAGTACTTC. It yields the protein CASSRTGSYQETQYF.

As to this clone: At one of its ends the junction is not consistent with the germline gene, which may arise from a read error. The chain couples TRBV7-9 to TRBJ2-1; 11 bases agree with TRBD1. Germline loops: CDR1 SEHNR, CDR2 FQNEAQ (reference sequence). This CDR3 region has 17 residues. CDR3 protein: CSSSLGTGGIIYNEQFF. The CDR3 DNA follows: TGTTCCAGCAGCTTAGGGACAGGGGGTATCATCTACAATGAGCAGTTCTTC.

The chain carries TRBV30 and TRBJ1-2; 9 nucleotides agree with TRBD1. This CDR3 is 13 amino acids long. Germline values: CDR1 GTSNPN, CDR2 SVGIG (reference sequence). Losses at the gene ends were 3 bases for V and 8 bases for J; bases not matched to a gene: 7. CDR3 region: CAWRRDRVWGYTF. CDR3 nucleotide sequence: TGTGCCTGGAGAAGGGACAGGGTGTGGGGCTACACCTTC. Based on the CDR3 plus reference TRBV30 and TRBJ1-2, the full variable domain is SQTIHQWPATLVQPVGSPLSLECTVEGTSNPNLYWYRQAAGRGLQLLFYSVGIGQISSEVPQNLSASRPQDRQFILSSKKLLLSDSGFYLCAWRRDRVWGYTFGSGTRLTVV.

This clone was counted once. J is TRBJ1-2 and V is TRBV12-5; D is possibly TRBD1 (5 bases). V lost 1 base to trimming and J lost 8 bases, with 20 bases between them. The germline V gene encodes CDR1 LGHNT and CDR2 FRNRAP. The CDR3 is 16 amino acids. CDR3 region: CASGLARQYPIGGYTF. The CDR3 coding sequence is TGTGCTAGTGGTTTGGCCCGACAGTATCCCATTGGGGGCTACACCTTC.

The V gene is TRBV5-1, the J gene TRBJ2-7; D possibly corresponds to TRBD1 (6 bases). This CDR3 has 16 amino acids. The germline CDR1 and CDR2 sequences are SGHRS and YFSETQ. Trimming cost V 0 bases and J 0 bases, with 13 bases left between them. The chain's CDR3 is CASSLEGRGSSYEQYF. The CDR3 coding sequence is TGCGCCAGCAGCTTGGAAGGCAGGGGAAGCTCCTACGAGCAGTACTTC.

The V and J genes are TRBV5-4 and TRBJ1-5; TRBD1 aligns across 7 bases. CDR1 and CDR2 (germline): SGHNT, YYREEE (reference sequence). J was trimmed by 0 bases and V by 4 bases; bases with no gene match: 7. CDR3 length: 16 residues. CDR3 region: CASSMAGTDSNQPQHF. The CDR3 nucleotides are TGTGCCAGCAGCATGGCCGGGACAGATAGCAATCAGCCCCAGCATTTT.

This sequence joins TRBV6-5 and TRBJ1-4; weak D call: TRBD1 (6 bases). Trimming stripped 2 bases from V and 2 bases from J, with 9 bases between. The CDR3 sequence is 15 residues long. Germline V lookup: CDR1 MNHEY, CDR2 SVGAGI. The CDR3 coding sequence is TGTGCCAGCAGTTACAGACAGGCCACTAATGAAAAACTGTTTTTT. As protein: CASSYRQATNEKLFF.

V is TRBV7-2 and J is TRBJ1-5, with no clear D. Trimming shortened V by 2 bases and J by 7 bases, and 9 bases separated the two germline ends. Germline V lookup: CDR1 SGHTA, CDR2 FQGNSA. The CDR3 length is 13 residues. The CDR3 region is CASSLSQEQPQHF. The CDR3 nucleotides read TGTGCCAGCAGCTTATCTCAGGAACAGCCCCAGCATTTT.

CDR3 nucleotide sequence: TGTGCCAGCAGAAGCCCAGGGACAGGGGGCTACGAGCAGTACTTC. It encodes CASRSPGTGGYEQYF. This chain connects TRBV6-1 to TRBJ2-7; 11 nucleotides agree with TRBD1. This CDR3 region has 15 residues. Germline CDR1 reads MNHNS; CDR2 reads SASEGT. V lost 6 bases, J lost 3 bases, and 7 bases stayed unmatched.

The DNA for the CDR3 is TGTGCCAGCAGCCAAGGACAGCTTAATCAGCCCCAGCATTTT. This translates into CASSQGQLNQPQHF. V usage is TRBV4-2 and J usage is TRBJ1-5; TRBD1 is a possible D gene (5 bases). V was trimmed by 1 base and J by 4 bases, leaving 8 bases between them. CDR1 LGHNA and CDR2 YNFKEQ come from the germline V gene. The CDR3 extends over 14 amino acids.

In DNA form, the CDR3 reads TGTGCCAGCAGTGAAGCGGCAGGGGTGTTTGGTACAGATACGCAGTATTTT. Translated, it gives CASSEAAGVFGTDTQYF. This chain joins TRBV6-1 and TRBJ2-3; TRBD1 might be the D (6 bases). The V and J ends lost 0 bases and 3 bases respectively, with 16 bases between them. Germline loops: CDR1 MNHNS, CDR2 SASEGT. The CDR3 has 17 amino acids.

CDR3 residues: CASSVGSSGVGEQFF. CDR3 nucleotides: TGTGCCAGCAGCGTAGGTTCTAGCGGGGTCGGTGAGCAGTTCTTC. The chain uses TRBV9 and TRBJ2-1; 9 positions agree with TRBD2. The J segment lost 9 bases and the V segment lost 0 bases, leaving 7 bases of the junction unmatched. Per germline, CDR1 SGDLS and CDR2 YYNGEE. The length of the CDR3 is 15 residues.

The chain uses TRBV7-9 and TRBJ2-2, with 10 bases aligning to TRBD1. CDR1 is SEHNR, CDR2 FQNEAQ, per germline (reference sequence). With V trimmed by 5 bases and J by 4 bases, 7 bases remained unmatched. The CDR3 is made up of 16 amino acids. The CDR3 region has the DNA TGTGCCAGCAGCCCTGGACAGGGGGGGGGCACCGGGGAGCTGTTTTTT. Residues: CASSPGQGGGTGELFF.

This CDR3 is CASSQVTGGPPNSPLHF. CDR3 DNA: TGCGCCAGCAGCCAAGTGACAGGGGGCCCCCCAAATTCACCCCTCCACTTT. V gene TRBV4-1 combines with J gene TRBJ1-6, with 10 bases matching TRBD1. The CDR3 sequence is 17 residues long. V lost 1 base, J lost 7 bases, and 7 bases stayed unmatched. The germline gives CDR1 MGHRA, CDR2 YSYEKL.

J is TRBJ2-1 and V is TRBV28; maybe TRBD2 (6 bases). Germline-derived CDR1 and CDR2 are MDHEN and SYDVKM. This CDR3 has 15 amino acids. The V end was cut by 4 bases, the J end by 8 bases, with 18 bases between. The CDR3, as DNA: TGTGCCAGCAGTTCTCCGGTGGAGGGGCGGGATGAGCAGTTCTTC. The encoded protein is CASSSPVEGRDEQFF.

This clone was detected once. The J gene is TRBJ1-4, the V gene TRBV6-5; 8 nucleotides line up with TRBD1. Germline V gene sequence: CDR1 MNHEY, CDR2 SVGAGI. V lost 1 base to trimming and J lost 8 bases; unmatched junction nucleotides: 6. The CDR3 runs to 15 residues. Here the CDR3 reads CASSYWRTGKEKLFF. The CDR3, as DNA: TGTGCCAGCAGTTACTGGCGGACAGGGAAAGAAAAACTGTTTTTT.

The rearrangement uses TRBV2 and TRBJ2-7; 9 bases are shared with TRBD2. The V and J ends lost 8 bases and 0 bases, in that order; junction bases with no gene match: 5. Germline V gene lookup returns CDR1 SNHLY and CDR2 FYNNEI. The CDR3 is 14 amino acids. CDR3 sequence: CASQGLASSYEQYF. DNA of the CDR3: TGTGCCAGCCAAGGACTAGCGAGCTCCTACGAGCAGTACTTC.

V gene TRBV6-5 combines with J gene TRBJ1-1, with TRBD1 matching over 8 bases. The CDR3 totals 16 residues. Germline V gives CDR1 MNHEY, CDR2 SVGAGI. V lost 2 bases and J lost 0; bases outside the gene matches: 5. The CDR3 protein is CASSYGQGRVNTEAFF. In DNA form, the CDR3 reads TGTGCCAGCAGTTACGGACAGGGTAGGGTGAACACTGAAGCTTTCTTT.

V and J are TRBV14 and TRBJ2-6; TRBD1 agrees at 8 bases. CDR1 is SGHDN and CDR2 is FVKESK in the germline V gene. J was trimmed by 2 bases and V by 5 bases; bases with no gene match: 5. The CDR3 consists of 16 residues. The CDR3 protein is CASSFRQGTGANVLTF. As DNA, the CDR3 is TGTGCCAGCAGCTTCCGACAGGGGACTGGGGCCAACGTCCTGACTTTC. The complete variable domain, with remaining parts taken from reference TRBV14 and TRBJ2-6, reads EAGVTQFPSHSVIEKGQTVTLRCDPISGHDNLYWYRRVMGKEIKFLLHFVKESKQDESGMPNNRFLAERTGGTYSTLKVQPAELEDSGVYFCASSFRQGTGANVLTFGAGSRLTVL.

The V and J genes are TRBV2 and TRBJ2-4; TRBD1 matches at 9 bases. CDR1 SNHLY and CDR2 FYNNEI come from the germline V gene. Losses at the gene ends were 7 bases for V and 7 bases for J; bases not matched to a gene: 8. This CDR3 region has 14 residues. The CDR3 DNA reads as TGTGCCAGCAACGGGGACAGGGCCGCTAACATTCAGTACTTC. This translates into CASNGDRAANIQYF.